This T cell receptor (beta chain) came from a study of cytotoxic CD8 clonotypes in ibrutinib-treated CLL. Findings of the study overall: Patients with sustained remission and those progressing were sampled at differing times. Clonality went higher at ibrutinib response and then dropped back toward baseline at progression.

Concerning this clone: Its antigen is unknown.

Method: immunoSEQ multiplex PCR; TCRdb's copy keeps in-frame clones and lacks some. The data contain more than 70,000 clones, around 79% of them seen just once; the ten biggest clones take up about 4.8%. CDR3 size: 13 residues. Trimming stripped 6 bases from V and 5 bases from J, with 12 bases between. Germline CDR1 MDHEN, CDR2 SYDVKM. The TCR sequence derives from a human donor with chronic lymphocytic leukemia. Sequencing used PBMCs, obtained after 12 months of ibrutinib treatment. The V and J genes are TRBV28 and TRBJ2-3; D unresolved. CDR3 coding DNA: TGTGCCAGCAGGGCTGGTTGGAGAGATACGCAGTATTTT. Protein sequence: CASRAGWRDTQYF. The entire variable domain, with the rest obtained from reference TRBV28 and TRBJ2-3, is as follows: DVKVTQSSRYLVKRTGEKVFLECVQDMDHENMFWYRQDPGLGLRLIYFSYDVKMKEKGDIPEGYSVSREKKERFSLILESASTNQTSMYLCASRAGWRDTQYFGPGTRLTVL.